The present T cell receptor (beta chain) was sequenced within a study of T-cell reconstitution after alpha-beta-depleted transplantation in children. V lost 3 bases and J lost 1, with 11 bases in between. The CDR3 extends over 15 amino acids. Looked up from germline, CDR1 is SGHTA and CDR2 is FQGNSA. This sample's TCRbeta library carried unique molecular identifier barcodes. Each CDR3 protein gets one entry after TCRdb re-called the PCR reads with MiXCR. The table includes 190,000 or so distinct CDR3 sequences, about 6% detected once. This clonotype has a count of ten or more. The input for sequencing was PBMCs, taken before TCRalphabeta/CD19-depleted stem cell transplant. The source of this sequence is a girl less than two years old with combined immunodeficiency, due to receive a stem cell transplant. The chain recombines TRBV7-2 with TRBJ2-3; maybe TRBD2 (6 bases). The CDR3 protein is CASSLWEEGTDTQYF. CDR3 bases: TGTGCCAGCAGCTTGTGGGAGGAGGGCACAGATACGCAGTATTTT.